The following is a T cell receptor (beta chain) sequence with its context. The target antigen is unknown. The entry originates in a study of cytomegalovirus exposure and HLA in healthy donors. General study findings and limits: TCR beta V segments were, for the most part, productive about 90% or about 30% of the time in an earlier analysis. The Asian-associated ancestry cluster reportedly had fewer N-insertions than the roughly 700-donor mean in a later analysis. HLA allele associations emerged for 16,951 TCR beta sequences in a later analysis, at 0.05 false discovery rate.

CDR1 MNHNS and CDR2 SASEGT come from the germline V gene. The length of the CDR3 is 14 residues. Trimming stripped 2 bases from V and 7 bases from J, with 12 bases between. Both 60 Vbeta primers and 13 Jbeta primers went into the PCR. Clones were sequenced by immunoSEQ multiplex PCR, and TCRdb holds only the in-frame ones, with some missing. The data show some 150,000 clones, with around 82% seen just once and 5% to 7.5% held by the top ten. The TCR originated in a woman aged 50 to 60 in good health and CMV-seropositive. Material for sequencing was PBMCs. V and J are TRBV6-1 and TRBJ1-5; TRBD1 is a possible D gene (6 bases). CDR3 loop: CASSERGHGQPQHF. The CDR3 DNA reads TGTGCCAGCAGTGAACGGGGACACGGGCAGCCCCAGCATTTT.